A single sample gave rise to the 24 T cell receptor beta chains below, sequenced in a study of blood T cell repertoires in COVID-19. Only in-frame clones appear in the TCRdb table, and some are missing; sequencing was by immunoSEQ multiplex PCR. The sample consists of 250,000 to 300,000 clones, approximately 90% of them appearing once. The material sequenced was peripheral blood. The receptors come from a woman between 45 and 65 years old who had recovered from COVID-19.

CDR3: CASSPPRRYNEQFF. The CDR3 coding sequence is TGTGCCAGCAGCCCTCCCCGCCGGTACAATGAGCAGTTCTTC. This chain joins TRBV7-2 and TRBJ2-1; D is undetermined. Germline V gives CDR1 SGHTA, CDR2 FQGNSA. CDR3 length: 14 residues. Trimming removed 5 bases at V and 4 bases at J, with 12 bases between.

The chain links TRBV7-2 to TRBJ2-7; D gene uncertain. Looked up from germline, CDR1 is SGHTA and CDR2 is FQGNSA. CDR3 length: 14 residues. The V and J ends lost 2 bases and 6 bases respectively, with 14 bases between them. The CDR3 loop is CASSLLGYHSEQYF. As DNA, the CDR3 is TGTGCCAGCAGCTTATTGGGCTATCACTCCGAGCAGTACTTC.

This clone appeared once. The chain uses TRBV28 and TRBJ2-7, with 7 bases aligning to TRBD2. Germline V gene sequence: CDR1 MDHEN, CDR2 SYDVKM. V lost 5 bases to trimming and J lost 5 bases; unmatched junction nucleotides: 15. The CDR3 contains 16 residues. The CDR3 spells CASSLLEMGGPDEQYF. The CDR3 DNA reads as TGTGCCAGCAGTCTCCTCGAGATGGGAGGGCCAGACGAGCAGTACTTC. The whole variable domain, filled in from reference TRBV28 and TRBJ2-7, reads DVKVTQSSRYLVKRTGEKVFLECVQDMDHENMFWYRQDPGLGLRLIYFSYDVKMKEKGDIPEGYSVSREKKERFSLILESASTNQTSMYLCASSLLEMGGPDEQYFGPGTRLTVT.

V and J are TRBV5-1 and TRBJ1-2; D call uncertain. The V end lost 4 bases, the J end lost 4 bases, and 11 bases lay between the germline ends. Germline loops: CDR1 SGHRS, CDR2 YFSETQ. This CDR3 is 13 amino acids long. In nucleotides, the CDR3 is TGCGCCAGCAGCCTGGCGGTCGGCTATGGCTACACCTTC. It translates to CASSLAVGYGYTF.

The V call is TRBV4-3, the J call TRBJ1-3; a possible D gene is TRBD1 (5 bases). The V gene's germline CDR1 is LGHNA and CDR2 YSLEER. V lost 3 bases, J lost 6 bases, and 18 bases lay in between. The CDR3 has 16 amino acids. Here the CDR3 reads CASSHDTGGPENTIYF. The CDR3 DNA reads as TGCGCCAGCAGCCACGACACCGGGGGTCCGGAAAACACCATATATTTT.

The chain uses TRBV29-1 and TRBJ2-1; tentative D call: TRBD1 (5 bases). Deletions cut 6 bases from V and 0 bases from J, with 24 bases between. Germline assignment: CDR1 SQVTM and CDR2 ANQGSEA. The CDR3 totals 18 residues. The CDR3 sequence is CSVTDKTWDKSSYNEQFF. CDR3 nucleotides: TGCAGCGTCACGGACAAGACTTGGGATAAGAGCTCCTACAATGAGCAGTTCTTC.

The table lists this clone with a count of one. This chain joins TRBV11-2 and TRBJ2-1, with D possibly being TRBD2 (6 bases). Per germline, CDR1 SGHAT and CDR2 FQNNGV. V lost 4 bases and J lost 9, with 16 bases in between. The CDR3 runs to 14 residues. The CDR3 protein is CASSSLGSAGEQFF. The CDR3 nucleotides read TGTGCCAGCAGCTCCCTCGGGAGCGCGGGTGAGCAGTTCTTC.

V usage is TRBV29-1 and J usage is TRBJ1-1; 7 nucleotides align to TRBD1. Trimming at V came to 6 bases and at J to 2 bases, leaving 9 bases not matched to a gene. CDR3 length: 14 residues. Germline-derived CDR1 and CDR2 are SQVTM and ANQGSEA. The CDR3 coding sequence is TGCAGCGTCCCTCCGGGACAGACTAACACTGAAGCTTTCTTT. Translating gives CSVPPGQTNTEAFF. Full variable domain (rest looked up from reference TRBV29-1 and TRBJ1-1): SAVISQKPSRDICQRGTSLTIQCQVDSQVTMMFWYRQQPGQSLTLIATANQGSEATYESGFVIDKFPISRPNLTFSTLTVSNMSPEDSSIYLCSVPPGQTNTEAFFGQGTRLTVV.

Remarks on this clone: The junction and the germline gene differ at one end; a read error may be behind it. The V and J genes are TRBV28 and TRBJ1-1; unclear D gene. CDR3 length: 11 residues. Germline lookup yields CDR1 MDHEN and CDR2 SYDVKM. CDR3 sequence: CCVGTNTEAFF. The CDR3 DNA follows: TGCTGTGTGGGCACGAACACTGAAGCTTTCTTT.

J is TRBJ1-1 and V is TRBV19; the match to TRBD1 covers 7 bases. The CDR3 contains 17 residues. J lost 1 base, V lost 3 bases, and 11 bases had no gene match. The germline gives CDR1 LNHDA, CDR2 SQIVND (reference sequence). Written as DNA, the CDR3 is TGTGCCAGTAGTATTGTGGACAGGACGGGGCGGAACACTGAAGCTTTCTTT. Amino acids: CASSIVDRTGRNTEAFF.

This clone was recorded a few times. This chain links TRBV7-2 with TRBJ2-2, with D unclear. The CDR3 loop spans 14 amino acids. Trimming removed 3 bases at V and 3 bases at J, with 8 bases between. Looked up from germline, CDR1 is SGHTA and CDR2 is FQGNSA. The CDR3 reads CASSFSADTGELFF. CDR3 DNA: TGTGCCAGCAGCTTTTCGGCGGACACCGGGGAGCTGTTTTTT.

This clone was observed a few times. The rearrangement uses TRBV6-2 or TRBV6-3 and TRBJ2-1; TRBD2 matches 9 bases. Trimming at V came to 6 bases and at J to 4 bases, leaving 7 bases not matched to a gene. The germline V gene encodes CDR1 MNHEY and CDR2 SVGEGT. CDR3 length: 15 residues. CDR3 DNA sequence: TGTGCCAGCAGCTTAGCGGGAGAAGAGTACAATGAGCAGTTCTTC. It is translated as CASSLAGEEYNEQFF.

The chain joins TRBV15 to TRBJ2-5; 8 nucleotides match TRBD2. The CDR3 consists of 14 residues. J lost 4 bases, V lost 3 bases, and 4 bases had no gene match. CDR1 and CDR2 from the germline V gene are LNHNV and YYDKDF (reference sequence). CDR3 in DNA: TGTGCCACCAGCAGGACGCTAGCGGGAGAGACCCAGTACTTC. Its translation is CATSRTLAGETQYF.

The chain is built from TRBV30 and TRBJ2-3; 9 positions match TRBD2. CDR1 GTSNPN and CDR2 SVGIG come from the germline V gene (reference sequence). The CDR3 is 16 amino acids. V lost 1 base and J lost 1; bases outside the gene matches: 6. The chain's CDR3 is CAWSDIQRGGTDTQYF. Written as DNA, the CDR3 is TGTGCCTGGAGTGACATTCAGCGGGGGGGCACAGATACGCAGTATTTT.

The rearrangement joins TRBV5-5 to TRBJ1-6, with 9 bases matching TRBD1. Germline V CDR1 and CDR2: SGHKS, YYEKEE (reference sequence). The CDR3 runs 13 residues. V lost 3 bases to trimming and J lost 10 bases; unmatched junction nucleotides: 2. The chain's CDR3 is CASSWDRDSPLHF. The CDR3 region has the DNA TGTGCCAGCAGCTGGGACAGGGACTCACCCCTCCACTTT.

The CDR3 coding sequence is TGTGCCAGCAGTGCCTTGGCAGACCAAGAGACCCAGTACTTC. Its protein is CASSALADQETQYF. This chain joins TRBV2 and TRBJ2-5; D gene unclear. The V gene lost 4 bases and the J gene lost 0 bases, with 9 bases spanning the gap. Germline-derived CDR1 and CDR2 are SNHLY and FYNNEI. CDR3 length: 14 amino acids.

The V call is TRBV3-1 (or the pseudogene TRBV3-2), the J call TRBJ2-5; D might be TRBD2 (5 bases). The length of the CDR3 is 15 residues. The V gene lost 1 base and the J gene lost 5 bases, with 14 bases spanning the gap. Germline assignment: CDR1 LGHDT and CDR2 YNNKEL (reference sequence). As DNA, the CDR3 is TGTGCCAGCAGCCAAGGGGGTATCGGGATCGAGACCCAGTACTTC. Translated, it gives CASSQGGIGIETQYF.

The J gene is TRBJ1-2, the V gene TRBV18; no clear D gene. Trimming took off 3 bases at V and 0 bases at J, with 8 bases between the two ends. This CDR3 is built from 14 residues. Germline V gives CDR1 KGHSH, CDR2 LQKENI. CDR3 sequence reads: CASSPTDTNYGYTF. The CDR3 bases are TGTGCCAGCTCACCTACAGACACTAACTATGGCTACACCTTC.

The chain is built from TRBV28 and TRBJ1-1; a weak D match, TRBD1 (6 bases). Germline-derived CDR1 and CDR2 are MDHEN and SYDVKM. The ends were cut back, 8 bases at V and 1 base at J, with 11 bases in the middle. The CDR3 runs to 13 residues. The CDR3 DNA reads TGTGCCAGCGTGCCGGGACAGAACACTGAAGCTTTCTTT. Translation: CASVPGQNTEAFF.

The rearrangement uses TRBV5-5 and TRBJ2-1; D unresolved. The germline gives CDR1 SGHKS, CDR2 YYEKEE (reference sequence). V lost 3 bases and J lost 3, with 7 bases in between. The CDR3 runs to 13 residues. The CDR3, as DNA: TGTGCCAGCAGCTACCGGGTCTACAATGAGCAGTTCTTC. It codes for CASSYRVYNEQFF.

Only one count was recorded for this clone. This chain connects TRBV9 to TRBJ1-2, with D possibly TRBD1 on 6 matching bases. CDR3 length: 13 amino acids. Germline V gene lookup returns CDR1 SGDLS and CDR2 YYNGEE. The V gene lost 4 bases and the J gene lost 7 bases, with 14 bases spanning the gap. Here the CDR3 reads CASSQSQGSGYTF. In DNA form, the CDR3 reads TGTGCCAGCAGCCAGTCACAGGGCTCTGGCTACACCTTC.

This sequence joins TRBV9 and TRBJ2-7, with D maybe TRBD1 (6 bases). CDR1 and CDR2 from the germline V gene are SGDLS and YYNGEE. The CDR3 is 15 residues long. V lost 4 bases, J lost 2 bases, and 16 bases lay in between. The CDR3 DNA reads TGTGCCAGCAGCCAAGGGGGTGGGGCTCCCTACGAGCAGTACTTC. Protein product: CASSQGGGAPYEQYF.

The chain has TRBV16 and TRBJ2-7; tentatively, D is TRBD1 (7 bases). V lost 1 base and J lost 9, with 19 bases in between. CDR3 length: 15 amino acids. Germline lookup yields CDR1 KGHSY and CDR2 FQNENV. The CDR3 loop reads CASSQYMTGRFGQYF. For the CDR3, the DNA is TGTGCCAGCAGCCAATATATGACAGGGAGGTTCGGGCAGTACTTC.

The genes are TRBV9 and TRBJ1-6; perhaps TRBD1 as D (5 bases). Germline CDR1 reads SGDLS; CDR2 reads YYNGEE. This CDR3 has 16 residues. Trimming cost V 3 bases and J 0 bases, with 10 bases left between them. The CDR3, as DNA: TGTGCCAGCAGCGCGGGACTGAGCTCCTATAATTCACCCCTCCACTTT. It codes for CASSAGLSSYNSPLHF.